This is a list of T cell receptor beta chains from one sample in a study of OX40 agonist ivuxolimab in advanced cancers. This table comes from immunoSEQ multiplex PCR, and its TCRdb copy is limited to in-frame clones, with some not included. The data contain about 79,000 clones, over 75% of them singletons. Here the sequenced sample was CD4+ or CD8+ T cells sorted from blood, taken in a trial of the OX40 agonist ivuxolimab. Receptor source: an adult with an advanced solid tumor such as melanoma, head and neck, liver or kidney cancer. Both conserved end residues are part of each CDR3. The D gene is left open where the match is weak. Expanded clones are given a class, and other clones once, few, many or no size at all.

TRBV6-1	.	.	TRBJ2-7	TGTGCCAGCAGTGAAATTGGGACACCATTGAGGGAGCAGTACTTC	CASSEIGTPLREQYF
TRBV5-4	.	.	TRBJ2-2	TGTGCCAGCAGCTATGAGCCGGGGATTCAAACCGGGGAGCTGTTTTTT	CASSYEPGIQTGELFF
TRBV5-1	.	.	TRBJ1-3	TGCGCCAGCAGCGGGGGCTCTGGAAACACCATATATTTT	CASSGGSGNTIYF
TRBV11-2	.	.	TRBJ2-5	TGTGCCAGCAGCTACAACCCGGGGACGGAGACCCAGTACTTC	CASSYNPGTETQYF
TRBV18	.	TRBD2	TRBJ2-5	TGTGCCAGCTCGCAACAGACTAGCGGGACCCAAGAGACCCAGTACTTC	CASSQQTSGTQETQYF
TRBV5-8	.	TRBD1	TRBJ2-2	TGTGCCAGCAGATTTGACAGGGCTTCCACCGGGGAGCTGTTTTTT	CASRFDRASTGELFF
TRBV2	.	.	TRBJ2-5	TGTGCCAGCAGTGAAAGGGGTCGGGAGACCCAGTACTTC	CASSERGRETQYF
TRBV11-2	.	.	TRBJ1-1	TGTGCCAGCACGTGGGGGCCAAGCGGCACTGAAGCTTTCTTT	CASTWGPSGTEAFF
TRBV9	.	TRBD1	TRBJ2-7	TGTGCCAGCAGCGCCCGGGACAGTAGCTCCTACGAGCAGTACTTC	CASSARDSSSYEQYF
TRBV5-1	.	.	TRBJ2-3	TGCGCCAGCAGCGCAGGGGGGCCCGGAGATACGCAGTATTTT	CASSAGGPGDTQYF
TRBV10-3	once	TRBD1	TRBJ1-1	TGTGCCATCAGGGACAGGTCGAACACTGAAGCTTTCTTT	CAIRDRSNTEAFF
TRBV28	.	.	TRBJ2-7	TGTGCCAGCACCATGTACACCTACGAGCAGTACTTC	CASTMYTYEQYF
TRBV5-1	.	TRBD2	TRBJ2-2	TGCGCCAGCAGCCCGACTAGCGGGTTGATCACCGGGGAGCTGTTTTTT	CASSPTSGLITGELFF
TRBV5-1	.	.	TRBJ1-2	TGCGCCAGCAGCGAGACAGAGCCCAACTATGGCTACACCTTC	CASSETEPNYGYTF
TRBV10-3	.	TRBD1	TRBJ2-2	TGTGCCACCAAGCCGGCAGGGGGGAACACCGGGGAGCTGTTTTTT	CATKPAGGNTGELFF
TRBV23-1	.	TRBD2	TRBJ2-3	TGCGCCAGCAGTCTATTTTTCCGGGGACTAGCGGGAGGACTTAGCACAGATACGCAGTATTTT	CASSLFFRGLAGGLSTDTQYF
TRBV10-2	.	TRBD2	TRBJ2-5	TGCGCCAGCAGGATAGGACTAGCGGGATCAGAGACCCAGTACTTC	CASRIGLAGSETQYF
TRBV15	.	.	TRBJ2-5	TGTGCCACCAGCAGAGATAAGGCGGAGACCCAGTACTTC	CATSRDKAETQYF
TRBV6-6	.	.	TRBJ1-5	TGTGCCAGCAGTTCTACCGCTAGCAATCAGCCCCAGCATTTT	CASSSTASNQPQHF
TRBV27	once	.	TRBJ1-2	TGTGCCAGCAGTGGGCGTTGGGGGGGCGGCTACACCTTC	CASSGRWGGGYTF
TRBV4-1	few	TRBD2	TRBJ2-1	TGCGCCAGCAGCCAAGATGCGGCGGGAGGGCCCGATGAGCAGTTCTTC	CASSQDAAGGPDEQFF
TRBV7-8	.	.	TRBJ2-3	TGTGCCAGCACTTTAGGATCTTTGAGGGGACGGATTTCGGCAGATACGCAGTATTTT	CASTLGSLRGRISADTQYF
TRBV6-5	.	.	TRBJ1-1	TGTGCCAGCAGTTACGGCACAGTGGGAGACACTGAAGCTTTCTTT	CASSYGTVGDTEAFF
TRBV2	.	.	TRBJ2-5	TGTGCCAGCAGTGATCGGGGACAAATGCAAGAGACCCAGTACTTC	CASSDRGQMQETQYF
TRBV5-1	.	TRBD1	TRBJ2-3	TGCGCCAGCAGCTCAGACAGGGGGCAGTATATGGATACGCAGTATTTT	CASSSDRGQYMDTQYF
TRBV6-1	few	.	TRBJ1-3	TGTGCCAGCAGTGAAGCCGGATTTGGAAACACCATATATTTT	CASSEAGFGNTIYF
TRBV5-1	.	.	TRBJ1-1	TGCGCCAGCAGCTTACGTCCAGGCTCAGGGAACACTGAAGCTTTCTTT	CASSLRPGSGNTEAFF
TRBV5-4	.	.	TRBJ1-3	TGTGCCAGCAGCTTGGATGGGGGAAGGTCTGGAAACACCATATATTTT	CASSLDGGRSGNTIYF
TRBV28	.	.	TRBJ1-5	TGTGCCAGCGGGCATGGTGGGCGGGTGGGCAATCAGCCCCAGCATTTT	CASGHGGRVGNQPQHF
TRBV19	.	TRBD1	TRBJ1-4	TGTGCCAGTAACCCCGACAGGGGGGCTAATGAAAAACTGTTTTTT	CASNPDRGANEKLFF
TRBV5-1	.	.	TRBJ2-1	TGCGCCAGCAGCTTGGGGACAGCCTACAATGAGCAGTTCTTC	CASSLGTAYNEQFF
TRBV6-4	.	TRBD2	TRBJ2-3	TGTGCCAGCAGTGTGCCTAGCGGGATTAGCACAGATACGCAGTATTTT	CASSVPSGISTDTQYF
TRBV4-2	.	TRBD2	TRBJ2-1	TGTGCCAGCAGGGAGGGACTAGCGGGAGGAAATGAGCAGTTCTTC	CASREGLAGGNEQFF
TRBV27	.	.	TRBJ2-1	TGTGCCAGCAGTACTCGCCCTGGGGGCGGGAGTCTTAATGAGCAGTTCTTC	CASSTRPGGGSLNEQFF
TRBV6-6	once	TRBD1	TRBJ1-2	TGTGCCAGCAGTCCTGGGACAGGGCCTGGCTACACCTTC	CASSPGTGPGYTF
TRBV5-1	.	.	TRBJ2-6	TGCGCCAGCAGCCCCAGCTCTGGGGCCAACGTCCTGACTTTC	CASSPSSGANVLTF
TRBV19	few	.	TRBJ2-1	TGTGCCAGTAGTTGGCAGGGGAGCTCCTACAATGAGCAGTTCTTC	CASSWQGSSYNEQFF
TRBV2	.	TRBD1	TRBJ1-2	TGTGCCAGAGACAGGGGTCCCTCTAACTATGGCTACACCTTC	CARDRGPSNYGYTF
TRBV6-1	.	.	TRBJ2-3	TGTGCCAGCAGTGTAACAGATACGCAGTATTTT	CASSVTDTQYF
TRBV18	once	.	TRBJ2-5	TGTGCCAGCTCACCACCTAGCGGTCAAGAGGCCCAGTACTTC	CASSPPSGQEAQYF
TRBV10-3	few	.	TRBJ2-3	TGTGCCACTAGGAGCGGGAGCACAGATACGCAGTATTTT	CATRSGSTDTQYF
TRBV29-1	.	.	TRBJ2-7	TGCAGCGTTTGGGACTCTCGATCCTACGAGCAGTACTTC	CSVWDSRSYEQYF
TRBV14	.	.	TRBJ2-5	TGTGCCAGCAGCCAAGGACTAGTTGGCGAGACCCAGTACTTC	CASSQGLVGETQYF
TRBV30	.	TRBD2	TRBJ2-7	TGTGCCTGGAGTGTACTAGCGGGAGGGGGCGAGCAGTACTTC	CAWSVLAGGGEQYF
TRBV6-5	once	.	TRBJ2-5	TGTGCCAGCAGTTACAATCCGATCGGGACCCAGTACTTC	CASSYNPIGTQYF
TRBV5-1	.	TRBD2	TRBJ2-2	TGCGCCAGCAGCTCGGGAGGGCCAGAGGCCGGGGAGCTGTTTTTT	CASSSGGPEAGELFF
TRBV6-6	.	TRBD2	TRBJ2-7	TGTGCCAGCAGTTACTCGCCTAGCGGGATCTCCTACGAGCAGTACTTC	CASSYSPSGISYEQYF
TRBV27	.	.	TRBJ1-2	TGTGCCAGCAGTTTAAATGTCGGGGTAGGCTACACCTTC	CASSLNVGVGYTF
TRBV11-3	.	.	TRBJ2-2	TGTGCCAGCAGCCCGGGCCCCGCAGGCACCGGGGAGCTGTTTTTT	CASSPGPAGTGELFF
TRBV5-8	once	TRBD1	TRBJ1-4	TGTGCCAGCAGCTTATTCCGGGACAGAGAAAAACTGTTTTTT	CASSLFRDREKLFF
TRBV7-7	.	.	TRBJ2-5	TGTGCTAGCAGCCGCGTCTTGCACAGCCAAGAGACCCAGTACTTC	CASSRVLHSQETQYF
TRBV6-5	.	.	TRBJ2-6	TGTGCCAGCAGTTTAAGGCACTCTGGGGCCAACGTCCTGACTTTC	CASSLRHSGANVLTF
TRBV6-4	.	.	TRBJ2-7	TGTGCCAGCGCCGTCGACGAGCAGTACTTC	CASAVDEQYF
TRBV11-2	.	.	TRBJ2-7	TGTGCCAGCAGCTTAATGTGGGATCACTCCTACGAGCAGTACTTC	CASSLMWDHSYEQYF
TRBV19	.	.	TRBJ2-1	TGTGCCAGGGGGGGACCGGCGGGACCATTATACAATGAGCAGTTCTTC	CARGGPAGPLYNEQFF
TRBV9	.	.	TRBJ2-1	TGTGCCAGCAGCGTTAACCCGGGACTTTACAATGAGCAGTTCTTC	CASSVNPGLYNEQFF
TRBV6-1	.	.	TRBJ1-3	TGTGCCAGCAGTCAAGAGAGCTCTGGAAACACCATATATTTT	CASSQESSGNTIYF
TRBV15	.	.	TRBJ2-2	TGTGCCACCAGCGGATCTAGCGTGTCCGGGGAGCTGTTTTTT	CATSGSSVSGELFF
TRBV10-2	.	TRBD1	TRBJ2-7	TGCGCCAGCAGGGACTCCGGGACAGGGTCCCACGAGCAGTACTTC	CASRDSGTGSHEQYF
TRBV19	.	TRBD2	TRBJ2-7	TGTGCCAGTGGACTAGCGGGGGGCCAGACCTACGAGCAGTACTTC	CASGLAGGQTYEQYF